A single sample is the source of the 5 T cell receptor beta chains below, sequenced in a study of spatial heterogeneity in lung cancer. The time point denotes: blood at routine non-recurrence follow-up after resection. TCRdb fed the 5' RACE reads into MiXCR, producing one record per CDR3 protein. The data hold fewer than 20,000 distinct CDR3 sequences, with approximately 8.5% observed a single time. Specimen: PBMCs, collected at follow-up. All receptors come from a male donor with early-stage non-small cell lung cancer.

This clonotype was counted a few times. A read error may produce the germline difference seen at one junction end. This CDR3 reads CVSSYGGTVYEQYF. CDR3 coding DNA: TGTGTCAGCAGTTACGGGGGGACCGTCTACGAGCAGTACTTC. V and J are TRBV6-5 and TRBJ2-7; 7 positions agree with TRBD2. Germline CDR1 MNHEY, CDR2 SVGAGI. The CDR3 spans 14 residues.

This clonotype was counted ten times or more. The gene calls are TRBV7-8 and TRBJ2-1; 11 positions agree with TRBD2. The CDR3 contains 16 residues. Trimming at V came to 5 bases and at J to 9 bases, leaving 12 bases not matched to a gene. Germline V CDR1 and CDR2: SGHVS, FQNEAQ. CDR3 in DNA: TGTGCCAGCAGCCCCTGGGGTAGCGGGAGGGCCTTTGAGCAGTTCTTC. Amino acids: CASSPWGSGRAFEQFF.

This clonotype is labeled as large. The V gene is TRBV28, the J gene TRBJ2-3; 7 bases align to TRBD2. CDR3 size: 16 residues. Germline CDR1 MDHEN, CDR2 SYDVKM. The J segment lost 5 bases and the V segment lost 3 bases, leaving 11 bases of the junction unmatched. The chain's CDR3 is CASSFLLRPSGDTQYF. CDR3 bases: TGTGCCAGCAGTTTCCTCCTCCGGCCTAGCGGAGATACGCAGTATTTT.

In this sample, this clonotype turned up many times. The CDR3 here is CSAYREDRIYGYTF. CDR3 in DNA: TGCAGTGCTTATCGTGAGGACAGGATCTATGGCTACACCTTC. This sequence joins TRBV20-1 and TRBJ1-2, with 7 bases that match TRBD1. The CDR3 runs 14 residues. After removal of 5 bases from V and 4 bases from J, the junction contained 10 bases not matched to a gene. The germline V gene encodes CDR1 DFQATT and CDR2 SNEGSKA (reference sequence).

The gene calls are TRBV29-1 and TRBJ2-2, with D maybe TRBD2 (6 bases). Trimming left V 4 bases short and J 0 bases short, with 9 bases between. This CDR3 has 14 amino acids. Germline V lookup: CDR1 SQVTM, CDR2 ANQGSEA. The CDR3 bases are TGCAGCGTTGGGGAGGACTCGAACACCGGGGAGCTGTTTTTT. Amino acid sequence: CSVGEDSNTGELFF.